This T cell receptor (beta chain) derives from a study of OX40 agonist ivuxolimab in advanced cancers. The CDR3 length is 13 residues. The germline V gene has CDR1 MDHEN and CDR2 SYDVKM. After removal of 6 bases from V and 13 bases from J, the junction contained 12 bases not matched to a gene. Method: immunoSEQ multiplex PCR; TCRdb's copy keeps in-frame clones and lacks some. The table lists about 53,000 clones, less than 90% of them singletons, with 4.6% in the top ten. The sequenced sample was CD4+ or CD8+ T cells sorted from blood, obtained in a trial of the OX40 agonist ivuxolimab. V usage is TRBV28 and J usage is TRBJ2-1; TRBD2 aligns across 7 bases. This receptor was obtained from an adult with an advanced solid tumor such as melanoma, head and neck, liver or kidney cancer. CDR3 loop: CASRLTSSKKQFF. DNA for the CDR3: TGTGCCAGCAGGTTGACTAGCAGTAAAAAACAGTTCTTC.